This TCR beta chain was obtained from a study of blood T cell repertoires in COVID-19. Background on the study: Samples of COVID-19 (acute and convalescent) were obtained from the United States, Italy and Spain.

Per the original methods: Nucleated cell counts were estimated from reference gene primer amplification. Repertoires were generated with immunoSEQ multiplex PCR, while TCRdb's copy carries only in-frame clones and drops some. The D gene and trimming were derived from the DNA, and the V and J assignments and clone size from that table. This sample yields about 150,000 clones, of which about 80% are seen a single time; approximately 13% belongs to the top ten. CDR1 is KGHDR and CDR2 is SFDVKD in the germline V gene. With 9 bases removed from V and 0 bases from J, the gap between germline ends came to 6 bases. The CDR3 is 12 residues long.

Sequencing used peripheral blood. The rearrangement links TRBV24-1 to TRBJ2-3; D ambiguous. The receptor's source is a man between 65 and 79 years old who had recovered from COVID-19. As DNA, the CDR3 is TGTGCCACCGAGAGCAGCACAGATACGCAGTATTTT. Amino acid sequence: CATESSTDTQYF.